The 27 T cell receptor beta chains below all came from one sample that was sequenced in a study of control samples from healthy donors and cancer patients (dated by TCRdb to the early 2020s). Libraries were built with the immunoSEQ multiplex PCR assay. This is the immuneACCESS table as TCRdb keeps it, with only in-frame sequences that have V and J called. A part of the clones is gone; compared with another copy, unresolved V genes explain less than half, and the rest is unexplained. Within this sample are around 110,000 clones, with over 90% of them counted one time only. The biggest ten clones account for roughly 2.6% of the sample. The source material was blood. Receptor source: a young man in good health.

The chain employs TRBV7-8 and TRBJ1-2, with TRBD1 as a possible D gene (5 bases). This CDR3 has 15 amino acids. Germline V gene sequence: CDR1 SGHVS, CDR2 FQNEAQ. V lost 5 bases, J lost 0 bases, and 13 bases lay in between. The CDR3 loop reads CASSPYMGANYGYTF. CDR3 nucleotides: TGTGCCAGCAGCCCCTACATGGGGGCTAACTATGGCTACACCTTC.

V is TRBV28 and J is TRBJ1-1, with a weak D call TRBD1 (6 bases). V lost 10 bases, J lost 0 bases, and 24 bases lay in between. The CDR3 spans 17 residues. Per germline, CDR1 MDHEN and CDR2 SYDVKM. This CDR3 is CATLRGGGGIMNTEAFF. The CDR3 DNA follows: TGTGCCACGCTAAGAGGCGGAGGGGGGATTATGAACACTGAAGCTTTCTTT.

The chain employs TRBV7-9 and TRBJ1-2; TRBD1 matches 9 bases. CDR1 SEHNR and CDR2 FQNEAQ come from the germline V gene (reference sequence). This CDR3 contains 16 residues. The V gene end was trimmed by 4 bases and the J gene end by 6 bases; junction bases not matched to a gene: 12. This CDR3 is CASSSRSTGGNDGYTF. For the CDR3, the DNA is TGTGCCAGCAGCTCGAGGTCGACAGGGGGAAATGATGGCTACACCTTC.

This chain links TRBV9 with TRBJ2-7; either TRBD1 or TRBD2 may fit D (5 bases each). Germline values: CDR1 SGDLS, CDR2 YYNGEE. The CDR3 sequence is 15 residues long. Trimming shortened V by 4 bases and J by 0 bases, and 14 bases separated the two germline ends. The CDR3 bases are TGTGCCAGCAGCAAAGGGACGGCCTTCTCCTACGAGCAGTACTTC. As protein: CASSKGTAFSYEQYF.

The V gene is TRBV10-1, the J gene TRBJ2-7, with no clear D. Trimming stripped 9 bases from V and 5 bases from J, with 20 bases between. This CDR3 is 14 amino acids long. CDR1 and CDR2 (germline): WNHNN, SYGVQD (reference sequence). The CDR3 sequence is CARAATSEVDEQYF. DNA of the CDR3: TGCGCCAGAGCCGCCACATCTGAAGTCGACGAGCAGTACTTC.

The chain carries TRBV27 and TRBJ2-7; a weak D match, TRBD1 (5 bases). CDR1 and CDR2 from the germline V gene are MNHEY and SMNVEV (reference sequence). The CDR3 covers 14 residues. V lost 7 bases, J lost 5 bases, and 18 bases lay in between. CDR3 residues: CASKRQGFFHEQYF. In nucleotides, the CDR3 is TGTGCCAGCAAGAGGCAGGGTTTCTTCCACGAGCAGTACTTC.

The CDR3 reads CASIGGDRSYEQYF. DNA of the CDR3: TGTGCCAGCATTGGCGGGGACCGCTCCTACGAGCAGTACTTC. The V and J genes are TRBV2 and TRBJ2-7, with a tentative D call TRBD2 (6 bases). The CDR3 has 14 amino acids. V was trimmed by 7 bases and J by 0 bases, leaving 13 bases between them. Per germline, CDR1 SNHLY and CDR2 FYNNEI.

This clone appeared a single time. The V and J genes are TRBV7-9 and TRBJ2-4; D is uncertain. Trimming stripped 3 bases from V and 2 bases from J, with 2 bases between. The CDR3 contains 12 residues. CDR1 and CDR2 from the germline V gene are SEHNR and FQNEAQ (reference sequence). As DNA, the CDR3 is TGTGCCAGCAGCTTCTCCAAAAACATTCAGTACTTC. The encoded protein is CASSFSKNIQYF. The full variable domain, completed using reference TRBV7-9 and TRBJ2-4, is DTGVSQNPRHKITKRGQNVTFRCDPISEHNRLYWYRQTLGQGPEFLTYFQNEAQLEKSRLLSDRFSAERPKGSFSTLEIQRTEQGDSAMYLCASSFSKNIQYFGAGTRLSVL.

CDR3 protein: CSVGRGEAQHF. CDR3 sequence (DNA): TGCAGTGTTGGCCGCGGGGAGGCCCAGCATTTT. This chain links TRBV20-1 with TRBJ1-5; D remains ambiguous. CDR3 length: 11 residues. Trimming stripped 7 bases from V and 11 bases from J, with 15 bases between. Germline CDR1 and CDR2: DFQATT and SNEGSKA (reference sequence).

The chain employs TRBV19 and TRBJ1-2, with a tentative D call TRBD1 (5 bases). Trimming cost V 7 bases and J 4 bases, with 10 bases left between them. Per the germline V gene, CDR1 is LNHDA and CDR2 is SQIVND (reference sequence). This CDR3 is 12 amino acids long. The CDR3 DNA reads TGTGCCAGTAATATGGGGGGCTATGGCTACACCTTC. Residues: CASNMGGYGYTF.

A single count supports this clone. The V and J genes are TRBV24-1 and TRBJ2-5; 10 bases line up with TRBD1. Germline V CDR1 and CDR2: KGHDR, SFDVKD. The ends lost 4 bases at V and 5 bases at J; junction bases unmatched: 6. The CDR3 is made up of 15 amino acids. The CDR3 DNA sequence: TGTGCCACCAGTGACCCGACAGGGGGCGGGGAGACCCAGTACTTC. Translated, it gives CATSDPTGGGETQYF.

This sequence joins TRBV27 and TRBJ1-1, with D tentatively TRBD1 (5 bases). Germline V lookup: CDR1 MNHEY, CDR2 SMNVEV (reference sequence). The CDR3 has 14 amino acids. Trimming stripped 2 bases from V and 3 bases from J, with 10 bases between. CDR3 amino acids: CASSLRGMDTEAFF. DNA of the CDR3: TGTGCCAGCAGTTTACGGGGGATGGACACTGAAGCTTTCTTT.

V usage is TRBV6-1 and J usage is TRBJ1-1; D is uncertain. V was cut by 1 base and J by 6 bases, with 9 bases left in between. Germline CDR1 reads MNHNS; CDR2 reads SASEGT. This CDR3 is built from 13 residues. The CDR3 region is CASSEVESAEAFF. CDR3 in DNA: TGTGCCAGCAGTGAAGTAGAAAGCGCTGAAGCTTTCTTT.

The rearrangement joins TRBV6-5 to TRBJ1-1; maybe TRBD1 (5 bases). Germline values: CDR1 MNHEY, CDR2 SVGAGI. The CDR3 extends over 15 amino acids. Trimming took 2 bases from V and 6 from J, leaving 16 bases between them. The CDR3 protein is CASSYEQGRDSEAFF. In DNA form, the CDR3 reads TGTGCCAGCAGTTACGAGCAGGGTAGAGATTCTGAAGCTTTCTTT.

This sequence joins TRBV11-2 and TRBJ1-2; D gene ambiguous. The CDR3 has 13 amino acids. Trimming shortened V by 1 base and J by 7 bases, and 10 bases separated the two germline ends. CDR1 and CDR2 (germline): SGHAT, FQNNGV. This CDR3 reads CASSLGSAAGYTF. The CDR3 DNA reads TGTGCCAGCAGCTTAGGTTCGGCAGCTGGCTACACCTTC.

This clone was seen just once. The J gene is TRBJ2-4, the V gene TRBV11-2, with TRBD2 identical over 12 bases. J lost 4 bases, V lost 5 bases, and 9 bases had no gene match. In germline, CDR1 is SGHAT, CDR2 FQNNGV. The CDR3 is 17 residues long. CDR3 nucleotides: TGTGCCAGCAGCCAATCTAGCGGGGGGGATCTGAAAAACATTCAGTACTTC. Its protein product is CASSQSSGGDLKNIQYF.

The chain couples TRBV2 to TRBJ1-5; TRBD1 is a possible D gene (5 bases). The CDR3 runs 14 residues. Trimming shortened V by 3 bases and J by 7 bases, and 13 bases separated the two germline ends. From germline, CDR1 is SNHLY and CDR2 FYNNEI. The CDR3 loop is CASSEIQGKQPQHF. CDR3 DNA sequence: TGTGCCAGCAGTGAGATTCAGGGTAAACAGCCCCAGCATTTT.

This chain connects TRBV5-3 to TRBJ1-1; D is unresolved. TRBV5-3 is known as an ORF, though its function is uncertain. The CDR3 totals 13 residues. The ends were cut back, 2 bases at V and 5 bases at J, with 10 bases in the middle. The CDR3 DNA reads TGTGCCAGAAGCTTTTGCAGGAGGACTGAAGCTTTCTTT. Encoded protein: CARSFCRRTEAFF.

This clone was counted once. V is TRBV12-3 or TRBV12-4 and J is TRBJ1-1; 10 nucleotides match TRBD1. This CDR3 has 13 amino acids. With 5 bases clipped from V and 7 bases from J, the junction kept 4 bases outside the gene matches. Written as DNA, the CDR3 is TGTGCCAGCAGTACGGGACAGGGGATTGAAGCTTTCTTT. Residues: CASSTGQGIEAFF.

The J gene is TRBJ2-7, the V gene TRBV27; D is perhaps TRBD1 (6 bases). Germline V gives CDR1 MNHEY, CDR2 SMNVEV (reference sequence). V lost 2 bases, J lost 2 bases, and 13 bases lay in between. This CDR3 is built from 15 residues. This CDR3 is CASSLSEGVPYEQYF. In nucleotides, the CDR3 is TGTGCCAGCAGTTTAAGCGAGGGGGTTCCCTACGAGCAGTACTTC.

The chain uses TRBV5-1 and TRBJ2-1; maybe TRBD1 (6 bases). Between the trimmed V and J ends, which lost 1 base and 5 bases, there was a span of 16 bases. In germline, CDR1 is SGHRS, CDR2 YFSETQ. The CDR3 sequence is 16 residues long. CDR3 in amino acids: CASSLFLGAGDNEQFF. CDR3 DNA sequence: TGCGCCAGCAGCTTGTTCCTCGGGGCAGGGGACAATGAGCAGTTCTTC.

The chain combines TRBV28 with TRBJ1-2; no reliable D call. The V gene lost 2 bases and the J gene lost 4 bases, with 11 bases spanning the gap. This CDR3 is built from 14 residues. Looked up from germline, CDR1 is MDHEN and CDR2 is SYDVKM. CDR3 bases: TGTGCCAGCAGTTTAATTTCACCTTCCTATGGCTACACCTTC. Its protein product is CASSLISPSYGYTF.

J is TRBJ1-2 and V is TRBV24-1, with D perhaps TRBD1 (5 bases). Germline CDR1 is KGHDR and CDR2 is SFDVKD. With 5 bases removed from V and 0 bases from J, the gap between germline ends came to 21 bases. The CDR3 extends over 18 amino acids. CDR3 in amino acids: CATSGYSGTPGSNYGYTF. The CDR3 DNA reads TGTGCCACCAGTGGGTATTCCGGGACGCCAGGGTCTAACTATGGCTACACCTTC.

V is TRBV2 and J is TRBJ1-3; D is unclear. Between the trimmed V and J ends, which lost 1 base and 4 bases, there was a span of 2 bases. The germline V gene encodes CDR1 SNHLY and CDR2 FYNNEI. The CDR3 loop spans 12 amino acids. The CDR3 coding sequence is TGTGCCAGCAGTGAAGGAGGAAACACCATATATTTT. This codes for CASSEGGNTIYF.

This clone was recorded once. This sample also contains other DNA sequences that code for the same CDR3. This chain joins TRBV3-1 (or the pseudogene TRBV3-2) and TRBJ2-1; the match to TRBD2 covers 14 bases. The V and J ends lost 4 bases and 4 bases, in that order; junction bases with no gene match: 3. CDR1 LGHDT and CDR2 YNNKEL come from the germline V gene (reference sequence). The CDR3 covers 16 residues. The CDR3 DNA is TGTGCCAGCAGCCCTCGGACTAGCGGGGGGTACAATGAGCAGTTCTTC. It yields the protein CASSPRTSGGYNEQFF.

J is TRBJ1-5 and V is TRBV6-1; 7 bases are shared with TRBD1. CDR1 is MNHNS and CDR2 is SASEGT in the germline V gene. This CDR3 has 15 amino acids. J gave up 7 bases and V 0 bases, and 6 bases lay outside the gene matches. The CDR3 loop is CASSEAPGGWQPQHF. The CDR3 DNA follows: TGTGCCAGCAGTGAAGCCCCAGGGGGATGGCAGCCCCAGCATTTT.

Comment on this clone: Other nucleotide sequences from this sample produce the same CDR3. The chain is built from TRBV7-6 and TRBJ1-5, with 10 nucleotides matching TRBD1. Germline CDR1 and CDR2: SGHVS and FNYEAQ. V was clipped by 1 base and J by 7 bases; unmatched bases: 4. The CDR3 is 15 residues long. Written as DNA, the CDR3 is TGTGCCAGCAGCTTAGGACAGGGGGCGGGGCAGCCCCAGCATTTT. Protein sequence: CASSLGQGAGQPQHF.